The 6 T cell receptor beta chains listed next were all sequenced from one sample in a study of blood T cell repertoires in COVID-19. Clones were sequenced by immunoSEQ multiplex PCR, and TCRdb holds only the in-frame ones, with some missing. This table holds approximately 120,000 clones, 80% to 90% found once. Source material: peripheral blood. All receptors come from a human donor in a cohort sampled during active COVID-19.

CDR3 coding DNA: TGTGCCAGCAGTTTTAGGGGAAATCAGCCCCAGCATTTT. It translates to CASSFRGNQPQHF. The rearrangement uses TRBV12-3 or TRBV12-4 and TRBJ1-5; a possible D gene is TRBD1 (5 bases). The CDR3 length is 13 residues. Trimming removed 3 bases at V and 4 bases at J, with 7 bases between.

The chain has TRBV5-1 and TRBJ2-1; 10 bases are shared with TRBD1. The CDR3 spans 14 residues. Unmatched junction bases numbered 4, after V lost 4 bases and J lost 6 bases. CDR1 and CDR2 from the germline V gene are SGHRS and YFSETQ. The CDR3 DNA sequence: TGCGCCAGCAGCACAGGGACAGGGGCCAATGAGCAGTTCTTC. Translated, it gives CASSTGTGANEQFF.

The chain uses TRBV27 and TRBJ2-3; D not certain. CDR1 MNHEY and CDR2 SMNVEV come from the germline V gene (reference sequence). The CDR3 has 13 amino acids. Trimming took off 7 bases at V and 7 bases at J, with 15 bases between the two ends. This CDR3 reads CASTDPPHYTQYF. CDR3 nucleotide sequence: TGTGCCAGCACCGATCCCCCACATTATACGCAGTATTTT.

CDR3 sequence: CASSYGQGGVAFF. The CDR3 DNA is TGTGCCAGCAGCTATGGACAGGGCGGGGTAGCTTTCTTT. V usage is TRBV9 and J usage is TRBJ1-1, with TRBD1 identical over 8 bases. The CDR3 runs 13 residues. V lost 4 bases and J lost 10; bases outside the gene matches: 9. Germline V gene data show CDR1 as SGDLS and CDR2 as YYNGEE.

As for this clone: The same CDR3 also results from other DNA sequences found in this sample. The chain joins TRBV5-1 to TRBJ2-3; no clear D. Trimming stripped 1 base from V and 4 bases from J, with 4 bases between. This CDR3 contains 12 residues. The V gene's germline CDR1 is SGHRS and CDR2 YFSETQ. The CDR3 loop reads CASSLPSDTQYF. The CDR3 DNA reads TGCGCCAGCAGCTTGCCCTCAGATACGCAGTATTTT. Filled out from reference TRBV5-1 and TRBJ2-3, the complete variable domain reads KAGVTQTPRYLIKTRGQQVTLSCSPISGHRSVSWYQQTPGQGLQFLFEYFSETQRNKGNFPGRFSGRQFSNSRSEMNVSTLELGDSALYLCASSLPSDTQYFGPGTRLTVL.

The chain employs TRBV19 and TRBJ2-1, with D unclear. Germline CDR1 and CDR2: LNHDA and SQIVND (reference sequence). V was shortened by 4 bases and J by 5 bases, with 15 bases between the two germline ends. This CDR3 is built from 15 residues. CDR3 region: CASSSRGRKDNEQFF. CDR3 DNA: TGTGCCAGTAGTAGTCGCGGCCGGAAGGACAATGAGCAGTTCTTC.